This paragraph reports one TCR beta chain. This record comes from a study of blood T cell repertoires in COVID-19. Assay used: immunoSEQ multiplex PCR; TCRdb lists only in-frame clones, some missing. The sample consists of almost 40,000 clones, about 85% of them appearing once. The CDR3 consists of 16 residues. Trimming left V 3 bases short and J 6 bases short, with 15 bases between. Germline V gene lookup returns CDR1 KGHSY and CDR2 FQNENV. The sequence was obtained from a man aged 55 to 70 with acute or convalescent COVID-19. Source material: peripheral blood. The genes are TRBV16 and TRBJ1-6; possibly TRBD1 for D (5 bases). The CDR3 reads CASSQGPEGGNSPLHF. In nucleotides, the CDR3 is TGTGCCAGCAGCCAGGGACCCGAGGGAGGTAATTCACCCCTCCACTTT.